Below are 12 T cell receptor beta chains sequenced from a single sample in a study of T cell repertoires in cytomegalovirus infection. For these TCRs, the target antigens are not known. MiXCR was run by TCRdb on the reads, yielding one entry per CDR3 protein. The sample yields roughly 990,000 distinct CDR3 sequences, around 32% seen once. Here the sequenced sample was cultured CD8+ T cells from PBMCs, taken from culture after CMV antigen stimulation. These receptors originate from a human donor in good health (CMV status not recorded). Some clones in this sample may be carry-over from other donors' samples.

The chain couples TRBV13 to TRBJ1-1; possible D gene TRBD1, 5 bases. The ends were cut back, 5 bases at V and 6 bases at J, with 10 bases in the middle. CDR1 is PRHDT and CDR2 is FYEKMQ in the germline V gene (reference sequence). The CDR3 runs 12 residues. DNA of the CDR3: TGTGCCAGCAGCCTCCGACAGCCTGAAGCTTTCTTT. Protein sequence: CASSLRQPEAFF.

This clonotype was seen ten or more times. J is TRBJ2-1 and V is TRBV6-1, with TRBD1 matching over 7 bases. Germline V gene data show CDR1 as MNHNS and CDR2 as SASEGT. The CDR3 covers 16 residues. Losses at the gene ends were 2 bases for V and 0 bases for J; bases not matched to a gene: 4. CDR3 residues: CASSEYPGGSYNEQFF. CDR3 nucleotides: TGTGCCAGCAGTGAATATCCAGGGGGCTCCTACAATGAGCAGTTCTTC.

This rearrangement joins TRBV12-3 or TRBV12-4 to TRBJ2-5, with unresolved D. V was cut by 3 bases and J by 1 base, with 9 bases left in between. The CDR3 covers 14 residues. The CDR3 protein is CASSFINSQETQYF. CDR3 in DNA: TGTGCCAGCAGTTTCATCAATTCCCAAGAGACCCAGTACTTC.

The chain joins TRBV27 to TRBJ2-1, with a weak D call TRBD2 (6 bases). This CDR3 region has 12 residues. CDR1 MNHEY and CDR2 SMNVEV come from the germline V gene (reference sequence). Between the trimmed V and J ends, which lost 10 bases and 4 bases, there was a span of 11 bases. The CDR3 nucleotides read TGTGCCACCTGGGGGGTTTACAATGAGCAGTTCTTC. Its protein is CATWGVYNEQFF.

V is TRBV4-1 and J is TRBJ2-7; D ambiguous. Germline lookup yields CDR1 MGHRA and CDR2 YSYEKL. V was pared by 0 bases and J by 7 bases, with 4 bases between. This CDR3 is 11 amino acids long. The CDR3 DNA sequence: TGCGCCAGCAGCCAAGAGGCAGAGCAGTACTTC. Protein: CASSQEAEQYF.

The CDR3 spells CASSESGRSQFF. DNA of the CDR3: TGCGCCAGCAGCGAATCAGGCAGGAGCCAGTTCTTC. The J gene is TRBJ2-1, the V gene TRBV4-1, with D unclear. Germline assignment: CDR1 MGHRA and CDR2 YSYEKL. The V gene lost 5 bases and the J gene lost 13 bases, with 15 bases spanning the gap. This CDR3 region has 12 residues.

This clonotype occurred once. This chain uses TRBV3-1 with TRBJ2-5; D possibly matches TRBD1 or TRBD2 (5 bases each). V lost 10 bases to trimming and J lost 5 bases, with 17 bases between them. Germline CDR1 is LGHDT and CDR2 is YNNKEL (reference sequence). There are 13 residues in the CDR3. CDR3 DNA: TGTGCCACCCAAGGGGCCGGGGAGGAGACCCAGTACTTC. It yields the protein CATQGAGEETQYF.

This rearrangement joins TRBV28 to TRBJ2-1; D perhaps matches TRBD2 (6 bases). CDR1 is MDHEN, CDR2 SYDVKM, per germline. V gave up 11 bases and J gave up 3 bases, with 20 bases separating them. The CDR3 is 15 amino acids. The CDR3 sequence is CACDRSGTDYNEQFF. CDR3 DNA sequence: TGTGCCTGCGACCGTTCGGGGACTGACTACAATGAGCAGTTCTTC.

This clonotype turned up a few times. CDR3 sequence (DNA): TGTGCCAGCAGCTCACAGGGGTCCGCGTTCTATGGCTACACCTTC. This codes for CASSSQGSAFYGYTF. The chain employs TRBV12-3 or TRBV12-4 and TRBJ1-2, with TRBD1 identical over 7 bases. V lost 6 bases, J lost 4 bases, and 11 bases stayed unmatched. This CDR3 is 15 amino acids long.

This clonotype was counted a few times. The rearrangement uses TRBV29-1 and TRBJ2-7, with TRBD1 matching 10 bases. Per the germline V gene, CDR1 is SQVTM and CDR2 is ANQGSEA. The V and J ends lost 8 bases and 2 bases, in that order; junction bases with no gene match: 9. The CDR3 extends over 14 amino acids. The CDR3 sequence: CSPGDRGSPYEQYV. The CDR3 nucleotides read TGCAGCCCCGGGGACAGGGGCTCCCCCTACGAGCAGTACGTC.

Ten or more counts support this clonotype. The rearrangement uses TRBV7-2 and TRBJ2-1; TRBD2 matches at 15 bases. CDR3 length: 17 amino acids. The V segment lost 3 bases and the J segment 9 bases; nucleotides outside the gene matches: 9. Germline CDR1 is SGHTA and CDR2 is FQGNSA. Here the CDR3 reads CASSFGLAGGPLGEQFF. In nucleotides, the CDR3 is TGTGCCAGCAGCTTCGGACTAGCGGGGGGGCCCTTAGGTGAGCAGTTCTTC.

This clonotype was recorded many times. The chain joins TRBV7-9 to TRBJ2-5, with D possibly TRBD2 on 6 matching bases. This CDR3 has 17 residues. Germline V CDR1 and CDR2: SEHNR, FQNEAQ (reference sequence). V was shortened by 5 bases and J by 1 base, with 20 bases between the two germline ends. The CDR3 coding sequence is TGTGCCAGCAGCCCTCCCCCCGGGGGAGACTCCCAAGAGACCCAGTACTTC. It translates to CASSPPPGGDSQETQYF. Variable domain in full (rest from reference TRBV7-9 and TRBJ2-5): DTGVSQNPRHKITKRGQNVTFRCDPISEHNRLYWYRQTLGQGPEFLTYFQNEAQLEKSRLLSDRFSAERPKGSFSTLEIQRTEQGDSAMYLCASSPPPGGDSQETQYFGPGTRLLVL.